Listed below are T cell receptor beta chains from one sample, sequenced in a study of molecular identifiers for immune sequencing clone quantification. Each CDR3 protein gets one entry after TCRdb re-called the PCR reads with MiXCR. The repertoire consists of about 320,000 distinct CDR3 sequences, with about 23% occurring once and the leading ten covering around 0.7%. Sequencing was performed on naive CD8+ T cells from blood, with Jurkat cell RNA spiked in. The receptors come from a human donor in good health. Some libraries in this study had Jurkat cell RNA spiked in. Both conserved end residues are part of each CDR3. Fields, in order: D gene, CDR3 length, J gene, V gene, clone size, CDR3 protein, CDR3 DNA. D genes are given only for firm matches. The size field is filled for only some rows; it gives once, few, many or a size class.

-	14	TRBJ2-1	TRBV11-2	few	CASSPVRIVNEQFF	TGTGCTAGCAGCCCAGTTAGGATTGTCAATGAGCAGTTCTTC
-	15	TRBJ1-3	TRBV7-8	-	CASSLVQDSGDTIYF	TGTGCCAGCAGCTTGGTTCAAGACTCTGGAGACACCATATATTTT
TRBD2	15	TRBJ2-7	TRBV13	many	CASSSGLAGSYEQYF	TGTGCCAGCAGCTCTGGACTAGCTGGGTCCTACGAGCAGTACTTC
TRBD1	17	TRBJ1-2	TRBV10-3	-	CAISEIKGTVSDYGYTF	TGTGCCATCAGTGAGATCAAGGGGACAGTCAGTGACTATGGCTACACCTTC
TRBD1	14	TRBJ1-2	TRBV6-5	many	CASTTQGAFYGYTF	TGTGCCAGCACCACCCAGGGGGCGTTCTATGGCTACACCTTC
-	15	TRBJ2-3	TRBV30	few	CAWSPQWDSTDTQYF	TGTGCCTGGAGTCCCCAGTGGGACAGCACAGATACGCAGTATTTT
TRBD2	15	TRBJ2-6	TRBV12-3/TRBV12-4	-	CASSPGGAGVNVLTF	TGTGCCAGCAGCCCCGGCGGTGCGGGGGTCAACGTCCTGACTTTC
-	12	TRBJ1-1	TRBV29-1	many	CSVVRGHSEAFF	TGCAGCGTTGTCAGGGGTCACAGTGAAGCTTTCTTT
-	14	TRBJ2-5	TRBV7-6	few	CAGSLDGLKETQYF	TGTGCCGGCAGCTTAGATGGACTAAAAGAGACCCAGTACTTC
-	15	TRBJ1-1	TRBV5-1	many	CASSKATMGNTEAFF	TGCGCCAGCAGCAAGGCTACAATGGGAAACACTGAAGCTTTCTTT
TRBD2	17	TRBJ2-1	TRBV20-1	many	CSARDETSGSNWDEQFF	TGCAGTGCTAGAGATGAGACTAGCGGCTCAAATTGGGATGAGCAGTTCTTC
TRBD1	18	TRBJ1-1	TRBV4-1	-	CASSPDAGTGPWGTEAFF	TGCGCCAGCAGCCCCGACGCCGGGACAGGGCCGTGGGGGACTGAAGCTTTCTTT
-	13	TRBJ2-7	TRBV20-1	few	CSARAGYSYEQYF	TGCAGTGCTAGAGCGGGATACTCCTACGAGCAGTACTTC
-	13	TRBJ2-5	TRBV30	many	CASERDTQETQYF	TGTGCCTCCGAGAGGGACACCCAAGAGACCCAGTACTTC
-	14	TRBJ1-1	TRBV27	few	CASRSGEPRAEAFF	TGTGCCAGCAGATCGGGGGAGCCGCGAGCAGAAGCTTTCTTT
-	14	TRBJ2-7	TRBV5-1	many	CASSFLATAYEQYF	TGCGCCAGCAGCTTTCTTGCAACGGCCTACGAGCAGTACTTC
-	15	TRBJ2-2	TRBV7-9	-	CASSGGTSRTGELFF	TGTGCCAGCAGCGGTGGGACATCCCGCACCGGGGAGCTGTTTTTT
-	13	TRBJ2-5	TRBV7-6	many	CASSRLYQETQYF	TGTGCCAGCAGCCGACTTTACCAAGAGACCCAGTACTTC
-	12	TRBJ2-5	TRBV18	-	CASSPLWETQYF	TGTGCCAGCTCACCACTCTGGGAGACCCAGTACTTC
TRBD1	17	TRBJ1-3	TRBV27	few	CASSLLPGTGPGNTIYF	TGTGCCAGCAGTTTACTTCCCGGGACAGGGCCTGGAAACACCATATATTTT
-	14	TRBJ1-1	TRBV5-8	many	CASSGGRQNTEAFF	TGTGCCAGCAGCGGGGGGAGACAGAACACTGAAGCTTTCTTT
-	12	TRBJ2-1	TRBV4-3	few	CASSQDPKRQFF	TGCGCCAGCAGCCAAGACCCCAAAAGGCAGTTCTTC
TRBD1	14	TRBJ2-2	TRBV9	once	CASSVGQGSGVLFF	TGTGCCAGCAGCGTAGGACAGGGGTCCGGGGTGCTGTTTTTT
-	10	TRBJ2-7	TRBV20-1	-	CSAANSEQYF	TGCAGTGCTGCAAACTCGGAGCAGTACTTC
-	12	TRBJ2-5	TRBV19	many	CASSIGEETQYF	TGTGCCAGTAGTATAGGGGAAGAGACCCAGTACTTC
TRBD1	16	TRBJ2-7	TRBV20-1	few	CSAIATGGFSTYEQYF	TGCAGTGCCATCGCGACAGGGGGGTTTAGCACCTACGAGCAGTACTTC
-	16	TRBJ2-1	TRBV28	-	CASSLSQVSVDNEQFF	TGTGCCAGCAGTTTATCCCAAGTGTCGGTGGACAATGAGCAGTTCTTC
-	14	TRBJ2-1	TRBV5-6	many	CASSRAVSYNEQFF	TGTGCCAGCAGTCGAGCCGTCTCCTACAATGAGCAGTTCTTC
-	14	TRBJ2-7	TRBV5-1	few	CASSLAYDSYEQYF	TGCGCCAGCAGCTTGGCCTACGACTCCTACGAGCAGTACTTC
-	13	TRBJ2-7	TRBV5-4	-	CASSIDAGPEQYF	TGTGCCAGCAGCATCGATGCAGGTCCCGAGCAGTACTTC
TRBD1	18	TRBJ1-1	TRBV7-8	few	CASSLALRTGGMNTEAFF	TGTGCCAGCAGCTTAGCTTTGAGGACAGGGGGCATGAACACTGAAGCTTTCTTT
-	15	TRBJ2-3	TRBV12-3/TRBV12-4	-	CASSLGLTSTATQYF	TGTGCCAGCAGTTTAGGGCTAACTAGCACAGCTACGCAGTATTTT